The 27 T cell receptor beta chains below come from one sample, sequenced in a study of beta chain features in type 1 diabetes. Since all of the isolated RNA was reverse transcribed, expressed TCRB transcripts were what got sequenced. Sequenced by immunoSEQ multiplex PCR; TCRdb stores in-frame clones only, minus some. The sample consists of approximately 130,000 clones, roughly 17% of them appearing once. The antigens these receptors bind are not known. The study's findings and limits: All four CD4+ subsets of Type 1 diabetes patients contained TCRB CDR3s that were moderately but significantly shorter.

Sequenced input: central memory CD4+ T cells from blood. The receptors were sampled from a man aged 18 to 30 with type 1 diabetes.

The CDR3 sequence is CASSENRDGQPQHF. CDR3 in DNA: TGTGCCAGCAGTGAAAACAGGGATGGTCAGCCCCAGCATTTT. The V and J genes are TRBV25-1 and TRBJ1-5, with D tentatively TRBD1 (6 bases). CDR1 and CDR2 from the germline V gene are MGHDK and SYGVNS. The germline V and J ends were trimmed by 2 bases and 6 bases, with 11 bases remaining between them. The CDR3 extends over 14 amino acids. Together with reference TRBV25-1 and TRBJ1-5, the CDR3 gives the full variable domain: EADIYQTPRYLVIGTGKKITLECSQTMGHDKMYWYQQDPGMELHLIHYSYGVNSTEKGDLSSESTVSRIRTEHFPLTLESARPSHTSQYLCASSENRDGQPQHFGDGTRLSIL.

The chain recombines TRBV5-1 with TRBJ1-4; 10 bases are shared with TRBD1. The ends lost 4 bases at V and 7 bases at J; junction bases unmatched: 10. The CDR3 consists of 16 residues. Per germline, CDR1 SGHRS and CDR2 YFSETQ. The CDR3 DNA follows: TGCGCCAGCAGCCCCTTCGGGGACAGGGGAGGTGAAAAACTGTTTTTT. Protein: CASSPFGDRGGEKLFF.

This chain connects TRBV2 to TRBJ2-3; 10 nucleotides agree with TRBD2. Germline CDR1 SNHLY, CDR2 FYNNEI. V dropped 7 bases and J dropped 4; count of bases not matched to a gene: 8. CDR3 length: 15 amino acids. The CDR3 region has the DNA TGTGCCAGCAAAACAGCGGGGGGGCCCGCAGATACGCAGTATTTT. It translates to CASKTAGGPADTQYF.

This clone turned up a few times. The J gene is TRBJ2-6, the V gene TRBV6-5, with 7 bases identical to TRBD1. This CDR3 has 15 amino acids. After removal of 5 bases from V and 5 bases from J, the junction contained 6 bases not matched to a gene. Germline lookup yields CDR1 MNHEY and CDR2 SVGAGI. This CDR3 is CASSLTGARANVLTF. The CDR3 DNA sequence: TGTGCCAGCAGTCTTACAGGGGCTAGGGCCAACGTCCTGACTTTC.

The chain links TRBV5-1 to TRBJ2-7, with 11 bases aligning to TRBD2. Germline CDR1 and CDR2: SGHRS and YFSETQ. Losses at the gene ends were 5 bases for V and 3 bases for J; bases not matched to a gene: 4. The CDR3 extends over 14 amino acids. CDR3 loop: CASRVGLADYEQYF. The DNA of the CDR3 is TGCGCCAGCAGGGTGGGACTAGCGGACTACGAGCAGTACTTC. Together with reference TRBV5-1 and TRBJ2-7, the CDR3 gives the full variable domain: KAGVTQTPRYLIKTRGQQVTLSCSPISGHRSVSWYQQTPGQGLQFLFEYFSETQRNKGNFPGRFSGRQFSNSRSEMNVSTLELGDSALYLCASRVGLADYEQYFGPGTRLTVT.

This clone occurred a few times. The chain combines TRBV28 with TRBJ2-3; TRBD1 matches 8 bases. From germline, CDR1 is MDHEN and CDR2 SYDVKM. The CDR3 has 16 amino acids. Unmatched junction bases numbered 10, after V lost 6 bases and J lost 2 bases. The CDR3 DNA reads TGTGCCAGCAGCTCCAGGGGGCCGGGGGACACAGATACGCAGTATTTT. It is translated as CASSSRGPGDTDTQYF.

The gene calls are TRBV2 and TRBJ2-1; weak D call: TRBD1 (6 bases). Germline V CDR1 and CDR2: SNHLY, FYNNEI. The CDR3 runs 15 residues. V was pared by 4 bases and J by 0 bases, with 10 bases between. In DNA form, the CDR3 reads TGTGCCAGCAGTGCCAAACAGGGCTCCTACAATGAGCAGTTCTTC. Its protein is CASSAKQGSYNEQFF.

There are a few counts of this clone. The chain has TRBV5-1 and TRBJ2-1; 7 positions match TRBD2. The CDR3 length is 15 residues. CDR1 and CDR2 (germline): SGHRS, YFSETQ. After removal of 4 bases from V and 0 bases from J, the junction contained 4 bases not matched to a gene. The CDR3 DNA follows: TGCGCCAGCAGCCAAGGACTAGGCTCCTACAATGAGCAGTTCTTC. Protein product: CASSQGLGSYNEQFF.

J is TRBJ2-5 and V is TRBV28; 9 nucleotides match TRBD1. CDR1 is MDHEN, CDR2 SYDVKM, per germline. The CDR3 consists of 15 residues. V gave up 8 bases and J gave up 5 bases; unmatched junction bases: 12. DNA for the CDR3: TGTGCCAGCGAGGGTCGGGACAGGGAGTGGGAGACCCAGTACTTC. It is translated as CASEGRDREWETQYF.

This chain connects TRBV16 to TRBJ2-5; D unclear. The germline V gene has CDR1 KGHSY and CDR2 FQNENV. Deletions cut 0 bases from V and 7 bases from J, with 6 bases between. This CDR3 has 12 residues. The CDR3 DNA reads TGTGCCAGCAGCCAATCGCGGCGGACCCAGTACTTC. It codes for CASSQSRRTQYF.

This clone was found a few times. The chain employs TRBV7-9 and TRBJ2-5; a possible D gene is TRBD2 (5 bases). V lost 3 bases and J 4 bases, leaving 12 bases between the germline ends. CDR3 length: 14 amino acids. Germline assignment: CDR1 SEHNR and CDR2 FQNEAQ (reference sequence). DNA for the CDR3: TGTGCCAGCAGCTTCGCGCAGCGGAGAGAGACCCAGTACTTC. It translates to CASSFAQRRETQYF.

V gene TRBV27 combines with J gene TRBJ2-7, with 9 bases that match TRBD1. Per germline, CDR1 MNHEY and CDR2 SMNVEV (reference sequence). This CDR3 spans 14 amino acids. With V trimmed by 2 bases and J by 3 bases, 2 bases remained unmatched. The chain's CDR3 is CASSLLGQGYEQYF. The CDR3 DNA follows: TGTGCCAGCAGTTTACTGGGACAGGGCTACGAGCAGTACTTC.

V and J are TRBV30 and TRBJ2-7, with D uncertain. This CDR3 contains 14 residues. V was cut by 2 bases and J by 4 bases, with 15 bases left in between. The V gene's germline CDR1 is GTSNPN and CDR2 SVGIG (reference sequence). CDR3 protein: CAWSSYPGAYEQYF. CDR3 coding DNA: TGTGCCTGGAGTTCATACCCAGGAGCGTACGAGCAGTACTTC.

This clone was found a few times. The genes are TRBV25-1 and TRBJ1-5; D may be TRBD1 (6 bases). V gave up 6 bases and J gave up 7 bases, with 16 bases separating them. This CDR3 is built from 14 residues. Germline CDR1 and CDR2: MGHDK and SYGVNS. CDR3 loop: CASSRPGEGQPQHF. In nucleotides, the CDR3 is TGTGCCAGCAGCAGGCCAGGGGAGGGCCAGCCCCAGCATTTT. Variable domain in full (rest from reference TRBV25-1 and TRBJ1-5): EADIYQTPRYLVIGTGKKITLECSQTMGHDKMYWYQQDPGMELHLIHYSYGVNSTEKGDLSSESTVSRIRTEHFPLTLESARPSHTSQYLCASSRPGEGQPQHFGDGTRLSIL.

This clone has more than one count but fewer than ten. The DNA of the CDR3 is TGCAGCGGTGGCCCCGGGACAGGCACCTACGAGCAGTACTTC. Translated, it gives CSGGPGTGTYEQYF. The chain carries TRBV29-1 and TRBJ2-7, with 8 positions matching TRBD1. The V gene end was trimmed by 7 bases and the J gene end by 2 bases; junction bases not matched to a gene: 10. CDR1 is SQVTM, CDR2 ANQGSEA, per germline. The length of the CDR3 is 14 residues.

The CDR3 sequence is CAISESEATGSYNSPLHF. CDR3 DNA sequence: TGTGCCATCAGTGAGTCAGAGGCTACCGGCTCCTATAATTCACCCCTCCACTTT. This chain joins TRBV10-3 and TRBJ1-6; no firm D call. CDR3 length: 18 residues. Germline loops: CDR1 ENHRY, CDR2 SYGVKD. The V end lost 0 bases, the J end lost 0 bases, and 12 bases lay between the germline ends.

There are a few counts of this clone. The rearrangement uses TRBV27 and TRBJ2-3; a weak D match, TRBD2 (7 bases). The V gene's germline CDR1 is MNHEY and CDR2 SMNVEV (reference sequence). This CDR3 region has 14 residues. V shed 6 bases and J shed 7 bases, with 17 bases lying between them. The CDR3 here is CASSPTWGGNTQYF. The CDR3 DNA is TGTGCCAGCAGCCCCACGTGGGGGGGCAATACGCAGTATTTT.

The V and J genes are TRBV25-1 and TRBJ2-1, with D tentatively TRBD2 (6 bases). The CDR3 is 12 residues long. Germline assignment: CDR1 MGHDK and CDR2 SYGVNS. The ends were cut back, 3 bases at V and 15 bases at J, with 15 bases in the middle. The CDR3 loop is CASSDGRDSGFF. DNA for the CDR3: TGTGCCAGCAGTGACGGCCGGGACTCTGGGTTCTTC.

This clone showed up many times. The rearrangement links TRBV10-3 to TRBJ2-3; D perhaps matches TRBD1 (5 bases). The germline CDR1 and CDR2 sequences are ENHRY and SYGVKD. V lost 3 bases and J 4 bases, leaving 11 bases between the germline ends. The CDR3 has 14 residues. The CDR3 region is CAISDSQGADTQYF. DNA for the CDR3: TGTGCCATCAGTGATAGTCAGGGCGCAGATACGCAGTATTTT.

This clone was detected many times. The chain joins TRBV14 to TRBJ2-3, with unresolved D. Per germline, CDR1 SGHDN and CDR2 FVKESK. The V end was cut by 1 base, the J end by 6 bases, with 5 bases between. The CDR3 consists of 12 residues. DNA for the CDR3: TGTGCCAGCAGCCAAGTGTGGGATACGCAGTATTTT. It specifies CASSQVWDTQYF.

This clone was counted ten times or more. The chain employs TRBV7-9 and TRBJ2-3, with 11 nucleotides matching TRBD2. Germline V gene sequence: CDR1 SEHNR, CDR2 FQNEAQ (reference sequence). V gave up 11 bases and J gave up 6 bases; unmatched junction bases: 10. The CDR3 loop spans 14 amino acids. The CDR3 nucleotides are TGTGCCGGACCCCTAGCGGGAGGTTCGGATACGCAGTATTTT. Amino acid sequence: CAGPLAGGSDTQYF.

A few counts support this clone. This chain connects TRBV9 to TRBJ2-1; unclear D gene. The CDR3 totals 15 residues. The V gene lost 0 bases and the J gene lost 2 bases, with 9 bases spanning the gap. Germline CDR1 SGDLS, CDR2 YYNGEE. CDR3 DNA: TGTGCCAGCAGCGTAGAAGGTGAAACCTACAATGAGCAGTTCTTC. Encoded protein: CASSVEGETYNEQFF.

In its sample, this clone was seen a few times. The chain recombines TRBV4-3 with TRBJ2-2, with 9 bases matching TRBD2. Germline CDR1 and CDR2: LGHNA and YSLEER. The ends lost 3 bases at V and 5 bases at J; junction bases unmatched: 4. This CDR3 comprises 15 residues. In DNA, the CDR3 is TGCGCCAGCAGCCACCGAGCGGGGGGTACCGGGGAGCTGTTTTTT. This sequence encodes CASSHRAGGTGELFF.

With respect to this clone: At the DNA level, this CDR3 is encoded by other sequences in the same sample as well. This sequence joins TRBV30 and TRBJ1-1; D possibly corresponds to TRBD1 (6 bases). Germline V gives CDR1 GTSNPN, CDR2 SVGIG (reference sequence). V shed 2 bases and J shed 3 bases, with 28 bases lying between them. This CDR3 spans 19 amino acids. The CDR3, as DNA: TGTGCCTGGAGTTGGCTAAATACTGGGGGCAGTAGGCGTGACACTGAAGCTTTCTTT. Translation gives CAWSWLNTGGSRRDTEAFF.

The chain joins TRBV4-1 to TRBJ2-1; 9 bases are shared with TRBD2. The CDR3 extends over 20 amino acids. The germline gives CDR1 MGHRA, CDR2 YSYEKL. J gave up 3 bases and V 0 bases, and 15 bases lay outside the gene matches. CDR3 in DNA: TGCGCCAGCAGCCAAGAAGCGGAGTTGACTAGCGGACGATTCTACAATGAGCAGTTCTTC. This encodes CASSQEAELTSGRFYNEQFF.

This clone was picked up many times. The chain links TRBV7-8 to TRBJ1-5; no reliable D call. CDR1 is SGHVS and CDR2 is FQNEAQ in the germline V gene. The V and J ends lost 5 bases and 4 bases respectively, with 12 bases between them. The CDR3 runs to 14 residues. CDR3 region: CASSGRFGNQPQHF. CDR3 DNA: TGTGCCAGCAGCGGCAGATTCGGTAATCAGCCCCAGCATTTT.

The V gene is TRBV6-4, the J gene TRBJ2-7; 7 nucleotides line up with TRBD2. V dropped 6 bases and J dropped 3; count of bases not matched to a gene: 11. Germline CDR1 MRHNA, CDR2 SNTAGT. This CDR3 region has 15 residues. This CDR3 reads CASSPTHGGSYEQYF. In DNA form, the CDR3 reads TGTGCCAGCAGCCCAACCCATGGCGGGAGCTACGAGCAGTACTTC.